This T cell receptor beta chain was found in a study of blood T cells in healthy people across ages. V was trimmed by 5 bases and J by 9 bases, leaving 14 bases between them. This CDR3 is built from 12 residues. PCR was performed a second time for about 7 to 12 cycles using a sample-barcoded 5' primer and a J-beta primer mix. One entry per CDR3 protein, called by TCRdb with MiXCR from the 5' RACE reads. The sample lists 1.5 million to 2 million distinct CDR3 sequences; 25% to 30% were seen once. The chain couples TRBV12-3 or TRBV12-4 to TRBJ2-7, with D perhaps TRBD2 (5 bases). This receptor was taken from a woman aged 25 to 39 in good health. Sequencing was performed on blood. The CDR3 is CASSIGLSGQYF. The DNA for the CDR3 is TGTGCCAGCAGTATAGGACTTTCCGGGCAGTACTTC.